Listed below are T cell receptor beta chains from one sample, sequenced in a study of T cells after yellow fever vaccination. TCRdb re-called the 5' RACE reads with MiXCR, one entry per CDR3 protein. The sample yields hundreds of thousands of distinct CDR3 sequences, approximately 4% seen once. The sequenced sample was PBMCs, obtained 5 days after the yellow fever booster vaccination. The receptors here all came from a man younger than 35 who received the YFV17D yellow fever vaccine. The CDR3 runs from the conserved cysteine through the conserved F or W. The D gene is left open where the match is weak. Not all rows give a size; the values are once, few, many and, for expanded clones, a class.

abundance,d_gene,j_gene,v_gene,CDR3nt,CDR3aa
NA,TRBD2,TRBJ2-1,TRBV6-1,TGTGCCAGCAGCTTTTTCCCGGGACTAGCGGGAGCCTCCTACAATGAGCAGTTCTTC,CASSFFPGLAGASYNEQFF
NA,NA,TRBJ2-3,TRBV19,TGTGCCAGTAATATGATCGGCTCAGATACGCAGTATTTT,CASNMIGSDTQYF
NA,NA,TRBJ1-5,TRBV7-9,TGTGCCAGCAGCCACTCGCAGGGGCAAGGCAATCAGCCCCAGCATTTT,CASSHSQGQGNQPQHF
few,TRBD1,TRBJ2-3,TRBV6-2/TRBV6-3,TGTGCCAGCAGTTACCCTGGACAGGGGGTCGCAGATACGCAGTATTTT,CASSYPGQGVADTQYF
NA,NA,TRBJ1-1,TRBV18,TGTGCCAGCTCACGTGCAAGAGACACTGAAGCTTTCTTT,CASSRARDTEAFF
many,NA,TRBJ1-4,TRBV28,TGTGCCAGCAGTTCCGGAAGGCAGGGCGTATTGGTAAAACTGTTTTTT,CASSSGRQGVLVKLFF
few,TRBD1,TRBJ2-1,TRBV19,TGTGCCAGTAGTATAGATGAGACAGGGGACAATGAGCAGTTCTTC,CASSIDETGDNEQFF
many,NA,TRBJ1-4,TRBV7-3,TGTGCCAGCAGCCCGGGAGGTGAAAAACTGTTTTTT,CASSPGGEKLFF
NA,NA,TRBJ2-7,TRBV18,TGTGCCAGCTCACGAAAGAGGGCAGGGGATTTCTACGAGCAGTACTTC,CASSRKRAGDFYEQYF
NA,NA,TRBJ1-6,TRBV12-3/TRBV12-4,TGTGCCAGCAGTTTAGGACAGGCCCCCTCGCCCCTCCACTTT,CASSLGQAPSPLHF
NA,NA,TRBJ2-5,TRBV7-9,TGTGCCAGCAGTCCCAGGGCGGAGACCCAGTACTTC,CASSPRAETQYF
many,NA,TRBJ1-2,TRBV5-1,TGCGCCAGCAGCTTGGACGGATCGTCAAGTGGCTACACCTTC,CASSLDGSSSGYTF
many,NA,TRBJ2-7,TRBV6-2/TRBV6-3,TGTGCCAGCAGTAAGGACAAGGTCTACGAGCAGTACTTC,CASSKDKVYEQYF
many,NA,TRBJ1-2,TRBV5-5,TGTGCCAGCAGCTTGTTACAGAGAGCTAACTATGGCTACACCTTC,CASSLLQRANYGYTF
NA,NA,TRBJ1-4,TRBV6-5,TGTGCCAGCAGCCCTGTTAATAATGAAAAACTGTTTTTT,CASSPVNNEKLFF
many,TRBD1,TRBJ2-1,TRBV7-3,TGTGCCAGCAGCTTAATGGCAGGGGGCTCCAAGGAGCAGTTCTTC,CASSLMAGGSKEQFF
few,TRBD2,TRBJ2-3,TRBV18,TGTGCCAGCTCCCTAGCGGGGGAATCAGATACGCAGTATTTT,CASSLAGESDTQYF
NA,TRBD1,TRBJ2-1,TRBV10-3,TGTGCCATCAGGCCGGGACAGGGTAGCAATGAGCAGTTCTTC,CAIRPGQGSNEQFF
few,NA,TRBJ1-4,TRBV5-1,TGCGCCAGCAGCTTGACAGGGCTGATTCAAGCAACTAATGAAAAACTGTTTTTT,CASSLTGLIQATNEKLFF
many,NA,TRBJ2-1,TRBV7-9,TGTGCCAGTCCCGGGGGAAGCTCCTACAATGAGCAGTTCTTC,CASPGGSSYNEQFF
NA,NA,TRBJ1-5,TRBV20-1,TGCAGTGCTAGAGGTCGACTTTTGCAGCCCCAGCATTTT,CSARGRLLQPQHF
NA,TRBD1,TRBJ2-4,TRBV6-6,TGTGCCAGCAGTTACGTGACAGGGGCCAAAAACATTCAGTACTTC,CASSYVTGAKNIQYF
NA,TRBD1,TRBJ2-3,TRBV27,TGTGCCAGCAGTTTGGAAGCGGGGACAGGGACAGATACGCAGTATTTT,CASSLEAGTGTDTQYF
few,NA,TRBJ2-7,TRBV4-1,TGCGCCAGCAGTCGATCGATAGGACTGGGTCATTACGAGCAGTACTTC,CASSRSIGLGHYEQYF
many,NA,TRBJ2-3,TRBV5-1,TGCGCCAGCCGGCAGGGGCCAACGAGCACAGATACGCAGTATTTT,CASRQGPTSTDTQYF
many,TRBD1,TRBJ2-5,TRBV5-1,TGCGCCAGCAGCTTTACCACAGGGGTAGAGACCCAGTACTTC,CASSFTTGVETQYF
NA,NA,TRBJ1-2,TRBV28,TGTGCCAGCAAAAGCCCCATACGAGTTTATGGCTACACCTTC,CASKSPIRVYGYTF
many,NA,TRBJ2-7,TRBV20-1,TGCAGTGCTACCCGACCGGACAGAACCTACGAGCAGTACTTC,CSATRPDRTYEQYF
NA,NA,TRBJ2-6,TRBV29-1,TGCAGCGTTGAAGACCCCACAGGGTCTGGGGCCAACGTCCTGACTTTC,CSVEDPTGSGANVLTF
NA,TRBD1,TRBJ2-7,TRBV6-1,TGTGCCAGCAGTGAACAAGGGACAGGGGTCGAGCAGTACTTC,CASSEQGTGVEQYF
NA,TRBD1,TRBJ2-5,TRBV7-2,TGTGCCAGCAGCCGAGACAGGGCCCGGGAGACCCAGTACTTC,CASSRDRARETQYF
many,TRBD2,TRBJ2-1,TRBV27,TGTGCCAGCAGTGACCGTAAGCGGGGAACCAATGAGCAGTTCTTC,CASSDRKRGTNEQFF
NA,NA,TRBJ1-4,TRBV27,TGTGCCAGCAGTTTATTGGGTCGGGGTAGTGAAAAACTGTTTTTT,CASSLLGRGSEKLFF
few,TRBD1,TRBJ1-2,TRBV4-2,TGTGCCAGCAGCCAAGTACAGGGGGGAAGCTATGGCTACACCTTC,CASSQVQGGSYGYTF
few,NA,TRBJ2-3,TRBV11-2,TGTGCCAGCAGCTTAGCACCCCCAGATACGCAGTATTTT,CASSLAPPDTQYF
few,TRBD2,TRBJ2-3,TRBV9,TGTGCCAGCAGCATACCTTATCGGGGGGGCACAGATACGCAGTATTTT,CASSIPYRGGTDTQYF
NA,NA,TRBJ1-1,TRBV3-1,TGTGCCAGCAGCCCAGCGCCTTTGAACACTGAAGCTTTCTTT,CASSPAPLNTEAFF
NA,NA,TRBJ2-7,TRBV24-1,TGTGCCACCAGTGAGGCAGAGAGCTCCTACGAGCAGTACTTC,CATSEAESSYEQYF
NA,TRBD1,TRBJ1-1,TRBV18,TGTGCCAGCTCACCACGATCCGACAGGGTGACTGAAGCTTTCTTT,CASSPRSDRVTEAFF
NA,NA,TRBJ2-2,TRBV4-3,TGCGCCAGCAGCCAAGATCCGGGAGCCGCGAACACCGGGGAGCTGTTTTTT,CASSQDPGAANTGELFF
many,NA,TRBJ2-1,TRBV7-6,TGTGCCAGCAGCTTAGCGGGGGCCAATGAGCAGTTCTTC,CASSLAGANEQFF
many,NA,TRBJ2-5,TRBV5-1,TGCGCCAGCAGCGCAGGGTGGGGTAATCAGGAGACCCAGTACTTC,CASSAGWGNQETQYF
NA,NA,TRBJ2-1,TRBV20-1,TGCAGTGCTAGTAATCCCTCTGGCGGCGGCGGCTCCTACAATGAGCAGTTCTTC,CSASNPSGGGGSYNEQFF
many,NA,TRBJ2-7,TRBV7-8,TGTGCCAGCAGCTTAGCTAGGGGCTACGAGCAGTACTTC,CASSLARGYEQYF
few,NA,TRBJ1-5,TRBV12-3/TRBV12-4,TGTGCCAGCAGCGACTATAGCAATCAGCCCCAGCATTTT,CASSDYSNQPQHF
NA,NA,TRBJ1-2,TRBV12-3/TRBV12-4,TGTGCCAGCGTTGTGGGGGGGTATGGCTACACCTTC,CASVVGGYGYTF
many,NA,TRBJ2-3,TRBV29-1,TGCAGCGTTGCGTTAGGAGGGACAGATACGCAGTATTTT,CSVALGGTDTQYF
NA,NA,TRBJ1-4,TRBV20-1,TGCAGTGCTAGCGGGGTCCCTGCAACTAATGAAAAACTGTTTTTT,CSASGVPATNEKLFF
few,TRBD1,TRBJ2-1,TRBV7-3,TGTGCCAGCAGCTTATGGTCCGGGGGACAGGGGTACAATGAGCAGTTCTTC,CASSLWSGGQGYNEQFF
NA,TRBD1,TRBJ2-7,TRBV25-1,TGTGCCAGCAGTGTCACAGGGGACAGGGGCGAGCAGTACTTC,CASSVTGDRGEQYF
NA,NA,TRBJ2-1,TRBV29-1,TGCAGCGTTGAAGAGGTCCCAGGGGATGAGCAGTTCTTC,CSVEEVPGDEQFF
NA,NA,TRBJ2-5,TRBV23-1,TGCGCCAGCAGTCAGGACAAGTACCAAGAGACCCAGTACTTC,CASSQDKYQETQYF
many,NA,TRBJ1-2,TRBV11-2,TGTGCCAGCCACGGCCAGGATTATGGCTACACCTTC,CASHGQDYGYTF
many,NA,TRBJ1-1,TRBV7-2,TGTGCCAGCAGCCCTAGGGGGTCGGGGTACGGCACTGAAGCTTTCTTT,CASSPRGSGYGTEAFF
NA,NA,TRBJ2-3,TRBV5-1,TGCGCCAGCAGCAGAGAGGGGACTGATACGCAGTATTTT,CASSREGTDTQYF
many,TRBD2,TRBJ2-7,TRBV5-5,TGTGCCAGCAGTGCCGGGACTACCTACGAGCAGTACTTC,CASSAGTTYEQYF
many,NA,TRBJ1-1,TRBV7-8,TGTGCCAGCAGCTTAGGGGGGATGATGAACACTGAAGCTTTCTTT,CASSLGGMMNTEAFF